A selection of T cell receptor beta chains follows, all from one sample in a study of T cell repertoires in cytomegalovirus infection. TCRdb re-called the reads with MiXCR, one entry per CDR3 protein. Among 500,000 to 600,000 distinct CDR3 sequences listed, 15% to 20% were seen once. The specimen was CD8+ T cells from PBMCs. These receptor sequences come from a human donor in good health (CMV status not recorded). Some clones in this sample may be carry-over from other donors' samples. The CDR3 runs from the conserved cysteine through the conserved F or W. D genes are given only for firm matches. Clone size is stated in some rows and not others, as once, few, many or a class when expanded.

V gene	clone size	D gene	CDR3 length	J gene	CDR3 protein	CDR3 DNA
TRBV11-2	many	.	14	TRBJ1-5	CASSLVGSSWPQHF	TGTGCCAGCAGCTTAGTCGGCTCCTCCTGGCCCCAGCATTTT
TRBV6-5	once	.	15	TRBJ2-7	CASMHTGAGSYEQYF	TGTGCCAGCATGCATACTGGGGCCGGCTCCTACGAGCAGTACTTC
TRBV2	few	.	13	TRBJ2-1	CASSEAGPNEQFF	TGTGCCAGCAGTGAGGCAGGACCCAATGAGCAGTTCTTC
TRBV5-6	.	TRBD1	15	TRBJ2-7	CDSSLDGQGLYEQYF	TGTGACAGCAGCTTGGATGGACAGGGTCTATACGAGCAGTACTTC
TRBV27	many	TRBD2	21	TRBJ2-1	CASSTTGLAGGATHSYNEQFF	TGTGCCAGCAGTACTACTGGCCTAGCGGGGGGGGCCACACACTCCTACAATGAGCAGTTCTTC
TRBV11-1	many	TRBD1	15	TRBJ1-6	CASSSYRDSESPLHF	TGTGCCAGCAGCTCTTACCGGGACAGCGAATCACCCCTCCACTTT
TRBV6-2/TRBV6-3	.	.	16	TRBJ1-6	CASTGGSSSYNSPLHF	TGTGCCAGCACGGGGGGCTCGAGCTCCTATAATTCACCCCTCCACTTT
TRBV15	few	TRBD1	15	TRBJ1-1	CATSLDRGQGTEAFF	TGTGCCACCAGCTTGGACAGGGGGCAAGGCACTGAAGCTTTCTTT
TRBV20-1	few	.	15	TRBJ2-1	CSADLRALSYNEQFF	TGCAGTGCTGACCTCAGGGCCCTCTCCTACAATGAGCAGTTCTTC
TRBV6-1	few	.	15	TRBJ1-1	CASSEAKGRNTEAFF	TGTGCCAGCAGTGAAGCGAAGGGAAGGAACACTGAAGCTTTCTTT